The present T cell receptor beta chain was sequenced within a study of sequential checkpoint blockade in melanoma. Produced via immunoSEQ multiplex PCR; TCRdb's table is partial and in-frame only. The sample yields fewer than 13,000 clones, more than 70% seen once. Specified treatment: randomized to nivolumab then ipilimumab (arm A) or the reverse (arm B). No patient had prior DNA-damaging chemotherapy. CDR3 length: 17 amino acids. Germline CDR1 and CDR2: LNHDA and SQIVND (reference sequence). With 3 bases clipped from V and 3 bases from J, the junction kept 7 bases outside the gene matches. The TCR comes from a human donor with melanoma. The rearrangement uses TRBV19 and TRBJ2-2; 10 nucleotides align to TRBD2. The sample here was CD8+ T cells sorted from blood (inferred from file names), taken from a patient given nivolumab and ipilimumab in sequence. Written as DNA, the CDR3 is TGTGCCAGTAGTATCCAGCGGGAGGGCCTACACACCGGGGAGCTGTTTTTT. Its protein product is CASSIQREGLHTGELFF.